This note documents a single T cell receptor beta chain sequence. Its matching antigen is unknown. The germline CDR1 and CDR2 sequences are LNHDA and SQIVND (reference sequence). CDR3 length: 12 residues. V was cut by 10 bases and J by 1 base, with 10 bases left in between. The PCR made use of 60 Vbeta and 13 Jbeta primers. The table came from immunoSEQ multiplex PCR; TCRdb's copy has only in-frame clones and leaves some out. In the table there are tens of thousands of clones, over 70% of which are singletons. The data were obtained in a study of cytomegalovirus exposure and HLA in healthy donors. Across the study: As released early, the data held 75 million to 90 million unique TCRs from HLA-typed donors.

Study-wide results and caveats: Per published accounts, TCR beta sequences correctly predicted the HLA-A and HLA-B alleles of most subjects. An analysis was carried out later, and it reportedly showed fewer N-insertions in an Asian-associated ancestry cluster than the approximately 700-donor mean. Prior analysis indicated that the majority of TCR beta V segments exhibited productivity approximately 90% or approximately 30% of the time.

This chain links TRBV19 with TRBJ1-1; perhaps TRBD1 as D (5 bases). The specimen sequenced was PBMCs. This TCR derives from a man aged 45 to 65 in good health and CMV-seronegative. The CDR3 protein is CATGLTNTEAFF. The CDR3 coding sequence is TGTGCCACGGGACTTACGAACACTGAAGCTTTCTTT.